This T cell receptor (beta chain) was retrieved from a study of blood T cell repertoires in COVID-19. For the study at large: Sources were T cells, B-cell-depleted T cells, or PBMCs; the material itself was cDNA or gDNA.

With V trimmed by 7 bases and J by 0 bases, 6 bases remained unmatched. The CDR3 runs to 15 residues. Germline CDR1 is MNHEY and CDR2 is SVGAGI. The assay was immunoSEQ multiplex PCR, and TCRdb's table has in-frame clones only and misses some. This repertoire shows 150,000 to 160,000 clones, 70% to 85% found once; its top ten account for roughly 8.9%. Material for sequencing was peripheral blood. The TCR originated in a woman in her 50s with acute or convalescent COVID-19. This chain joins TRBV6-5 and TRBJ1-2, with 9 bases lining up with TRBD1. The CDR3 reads CASTRTGAANYGYTF. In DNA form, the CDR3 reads TGTGCCAGCACTAGGACAGGGGCGGCTAACTATGGCTACACCTTC.